The T cell receptor (beta chain) under discussion was sequenced for a study of T cells in tuberculosis. Study-wide findings and caveats: Using the GMM-specific repertoire gave about 90% accuracy versus 60% to 70% with motifs.

TCRdb keeps only in-frame clones here, not all; method: immunoSEQ multiplex PCR. Of 30,000 to 40,000 clones in the sample, 97% were seen once. The length of the CDR3 is 13 residues. V gave up 2 bases and J gave up 2 bases, with 7 bases separating them. The germline CDR1 and CDR2 sequences are SGHRS and YFSETQ. This clone was recorded once. No antigen is known for it. This TCR was sampled from a donor aged 10 to 29 with latent tuberculosis or without tuberculosis infection. V is TRBV5-1 and J is TRBJ2-5; D remains ambiguous. Sequencing was performed on PBMCs. This CDR3 is CASSFGSQETQYF. In DNA form, the CDR3 reads TGCGCCAGCAGCTTCGGGTCGCAAGAGACCCAGTACTTC.